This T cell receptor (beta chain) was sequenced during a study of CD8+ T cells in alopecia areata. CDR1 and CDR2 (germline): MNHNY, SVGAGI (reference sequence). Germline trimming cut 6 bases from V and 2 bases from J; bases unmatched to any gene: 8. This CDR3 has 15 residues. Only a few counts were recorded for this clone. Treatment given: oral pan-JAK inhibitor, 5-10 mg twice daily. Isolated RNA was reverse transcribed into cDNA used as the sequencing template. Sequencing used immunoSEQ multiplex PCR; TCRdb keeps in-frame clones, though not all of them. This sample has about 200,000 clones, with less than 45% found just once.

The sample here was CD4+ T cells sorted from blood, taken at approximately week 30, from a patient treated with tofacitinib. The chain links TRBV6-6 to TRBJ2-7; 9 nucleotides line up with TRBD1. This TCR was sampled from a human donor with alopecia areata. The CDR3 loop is CASSPGQGKTYEQYF. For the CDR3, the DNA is TGTGCCAGCAGCCCCGGACAGGGGAAGACCTACGAGCAGTACTTC.